The clone carrying this TCR beta chain was found a few times. Antigen: not known. This sample is part of a study of T cells after yellow fever vaccination. Across the study: Fractions of low cell number were prepared using SMART-Seq v4 Ultra Low Input.

The V gene lost 7 bases and the J gene lost 0 bases, with 12 bases spanning the gap. The CDR3 consists of 14 residues. Per the germline V gene, CDR1 is SGHKS and CDR2 is YYEKEE (reference sequence). Study-level results: Reappearance after the booster was seen for most primary-vaccination clones, at roughly 96% CD4 and 75% to 90% CD8. Overall, a small share of clonotypes was seen in both CD4 and CD8 compartments.

The TCR cDNA carried a universal primer site and UMIs from 5'RACE template switching. A single record per CDR3 protein comes from TCRdb applying MiXCR to the 5' RACE reads. This sample carries fewer than 450,000 distinct CDR3 sequences, roughly 7.5% of them seen once, and the ten largest clones take around 17%. This receptor was identified in a man aged 18 to 29 who received the YFV17D yellow fever vaccine. The source was PBMCs, collected approximately 40 days after the first yellow fever vaccination. The chain carries TRBV5-5 and TRBJ2-3; D not resolved. The CDR3 coding sequence is TGTGCCAGCGACGTGATTGTTAGCACAGATACGCAGTATTTT. Translating it yields CASDVIVSTDTQYF.